A single sample is the source of the 19 T cell receptor beta chains below, sequenced in a study of CD8 T cells in Susac syndrome. RNA amounts of about 0.5 to 1 ug underwent reverse transcription with random hexamers. TCRdb reanalysed the immunoSEQ multiplex PCR reads using MiXCR and keeps one entry per CDR3 protein. The table records roughly 160,000 distinct CDR3 sequences, 90% to 95% of them present only once. The sample taken for sequencing was CD4+ T cells from PBMCs. Source of these receptors: a human donor in good health.

The chain links TRBV3-1 to TRBJ2-1, with D perhaps matching TRBD2 (6 bases). This CDR3 comprises 15 residues. The V and J ends lost 2 bases and 6 bases respectively, with 14 bases between them. Germline CDR1 LGHDT, CDR2 YNNKEL (reference sequence). The CDR3 loop is CASSQSAFSGNEQFF. The CDR3, as DNA: TGTGCCAGCAGCCAATCGGCGTTTAGCGGCAATGAGCAGTTCTTC.

The rearrangement joins TRBV25-1 to TRBJ2-3; 9 positions match TRBD2. Germline lookup yields CDR1 MGHDK and CDR2 SYGVNS. The V and J ends lost 7 bases and 4 bases, in that order; junction bases with no gene match: 6. This CDR3 is built from 14 residues. The CDR3 DNA reads as TGTGCCAGCACAACAGCGGGGGGTTCAGATACGCAGTATTTT. Its protein is CASTTAGGSDTQYF.

The chain joins TRBV9 to TRBJ1-5, with unresolved D. The length of the CDR3 is 17 residues. Germline CDR1 and CDR2: SGDLS and YYNGEE. Trimming left V 0 bases short and J 0 bases short, with 13 bases between. The CDR3 loop reads CASSVVSEPNSNQPQHF. The CDR3 DNA sequence: TGTGCCAGCAGCGTAGTGTCCGAACCGAATAGCAATCAGCCCCAGCATTTT.

J is TRBJ1-1 and V is TRBV15; no definite D call. Germline CDR1 LNHNV, CDR2 YYDKDF (reference sequence). The CDR3 covers 13 residues. The germline V and J ends were trimmed by 6 bases and 0 bases, with 8 bases remaining between them. The CDR3 reads CATRWGVNTEAFF. Here the CDR3 DNA reads TGTGCCACCAGATGGGGAGTGAACACTGAAGCTTTCTTT.

J is TRBJ2-3 and V is TRBV6-2 or TRBV6-3, with 7 bases that match TRBD2. V gave up 7 bases and J gave up 2 bases; unmatched junction bases: 9. Per germline, CDR1 MNHEY and CDR2 SVGEGT. The CDR3 is 15 amino acids. The CDR3 loop is CASTAGRGITDTQYF. The CDR3, as DNA: TGTGCCAGCACCGCGGGGCGGGGGATCACAGATACGCAGTATTTT.

The V gene is TRBV9, the J gene TRBJ2-1, with 8 positions matching TRBD2. Germline values: CDR1 SGDLS, CDR2 YYNGEE. V was pared by 0 bases and J by 9 bases, with 11 bases of the junction left unmatched. This CDR3 has 16 residues. In DNA, the CDR3 is TGTGCCAGCAGCGTAGCTCCCGGACTAGCTCACGGTGAGCAGTTCTTC. Its translation: CASSVAPGLAHGEQFF.

This clonotype has just a few counts. The genes are TRBV2 and TRBJ2-7; the D gene is possibly TRBD2 (5 bases). The CDR3 has 12 residues. Germline V gene data show CDR1 as SNHLY and CDR2 as FYNNEI. V lost 4 bases to trimming and J lost 7 bases, with 11 bases between them. The CDR3 DNA sequence: TGTGCCAGCAGTGCCCAAGGCGGGGAGCAGTACTTC. Encoded protein: CASSAQGGEQYF.

The chain carries TRBV7-9 and TRBJ1-1; 7 nucleotides align to TRBD1. Unmatched junction bases numbered 6, after V lost 3 bases and J lost 5 bases. The CDR3 is made up of 14 amino acids. The germline gives CDR1 SEHNR, CDR2 FQNEAQ (reference sequence). DNA for the CDR3: TGTGCCAGCAGCTTGTACACCAGGGGGACTGAAGCTTTCTTT. Encoded protein: CASSLYTRGTEAFF.

The chain employs TRBV5-6 and TRBJ2-7; 7 positions agree with TRBD1. The CDR3 consists of 14 residues. J gave up 9 bases and V 4 bases, and 13 bases lay outside the gene matches. Germline CDR1 reads SGHDT; CDR2 reads YYEEEE. This CDR3 reads CASSLGQLPRGQYF. CDR3 coding DNA: TGTGCCAGCAGCCTGGGACAGCTCCCTCGGGGGCAGTACTTC.

This chain joins TRBV20-1 and TRBJ2-3; 12 bases align to TRBD1. CDR1 DFQATT and CDR2 SNEGSKA come from the germline V gene (reference sequence). This CDR3 is built from 14 residues. The V gene end was trimmed by 5 bases and the J gene end by 4 bases; junction bases not matched to a gene: 4. CDR3 loop: CSAPGQGASDTQYF. The DNA for the CDR3 is TGCAGTGCTCCGGGACAGGGGGCCTCAGATACGCAGTATTTT.

This clonotype was picked up a small number of times. This chain joins TRBV27 and TRBJ1-6; 7 bases align to TRBD1. Germline V CDR1 and CDR2: MNHEY, SMNVEV (reference sequence). The ends lost 2 bases at V and 7 bases at J; junction bases unmatched: 2. CDR3 size: 14 residues. The CDR3 spells CASSLGTANSPLHF. DNA for the CDR3: TGTGCCAGCAGTTTAGGGACAGCGAATTCACCCCTCCACTTT.

CDR3 nucleotide sequence: TGTGCCAGCAGTTACGAGAGCAGCACAGATACGCAGTATTTT. Protein sequence: CASSYESSTDTQYF. The rearrangement uses TRBV6-2 or TRBV6-3 and TRBJ2-3; D not certain. CDR3 size: 14 residues. The V gene's germline CDR1 is MNHEY and CDR2 SVGEGT. The V gene lost 2 bases and the J gene lost 0 bases, with 6 bases spanning the gap.

This rearrangement joins TRBV12-5 to TRBJ1-6; perhaps TRBD1 as D (5 bases). The germline V gene encodes CDR1 LGHNT and CDR2 FRNRAP. V was shortened by 4 bases and J by 12 bases, with 10 bases between the two germline ends. This CDR3 has 12 amino acids. The CDR3 reads CASGSGWEPLHF. The CDR3 DNA follows: TGTGCTAGTGGTTCAGGGTGGGAACCCCTCCACTTT.

This clonotype was counted a few times. The rearrangement uses TRBV20-1 and TRBJ2-5; 9 nucleotides match TRBD2. The length of the CDR3 is 14 residues. V lost 3 bases, J lost 2 bases, and 4 bases stayed unmatched. Per germline, CDR1 DFQATT and CDR2 SNEGSKA (reference sequence). The CDR3 DNA is TGCAGTGCTAGGCTAGCGGGGAGACAAGAGACCCAGTACTTC. Translated: CSARLAGRQETQYF.

The chain is built from TRBV30 and TRBJ1-2; D is possibly TRBD1 (5 bases). The germline V gene encodes CDR1 GTSNPN and CDR2 SVGIG (reference sequence). Trimming shortened V by 6 bases and J by 4 bases, and 15 bases separated the two germline ends. The length of the CDR3 is 13 residues. The CDR3 loop reads CACPAGGGYGYTF. DNA for the CDR3: TGTGCCTGCCCCGCCGGGGGTGGCTATGGCTACACCTTC.

This sequence joins TRBV10-3 and TRBJ1-1; no firm D call. The CDR3 loop spans 14 amino acids. V lost 3 bases, J lost 0 bases, and 8 bases lay in between. Germline V gene data show CDR1 as ENHRY and CDR2 as SYGVKD. The CDR3 here is CAISDEILNTEAFF. For the CDR3, the DNA is TGTGCCATCAGTGATGAGATTTTGAACACTGAAGCTTTCTTT.

The count of this clonotype is one. The V and J genes are TRBV29-1 and TRBJ2-2; no clear D gene. The ends were cut back, 8 bases at V and 6 bases at J, with 13 bases in the middle. The CDR3 sequence is 12 residues long. The germline gives CDR1 SQVTM, CDR2 ANQGSEA. CDR3 loop: CSFRETPGELFF. The CDR3 region has the DNA TGCAGCTTTCGCGAGACCCCCGGGGAGCTGTTTTTT.

The chain joins TRBV19 to TRBJ1-5; a possible D gene is TRBD1 (6 bases). Germline values: CDR1 LNHDA, CDR2 SQIVND (reference sequence). This CDR3 region has 15 residues. V lost 3 bases and J 5 bases, leaving 14 bases between the germline ends. CDR3: CASSIARGEDQPQHF. CDR3 nucleotide sequence: TGTGCCAGTAGTATCGCCAGGGGAGAGGATCAGCCCCAGCATTTT.

The J gene is TRBJ2-7, the V gene TRBV7-2; D gene unclear. Trimming pared 4 bases from V and 1 base from J, leaving 8 bases between. This CDR3 spans 13 amino acids. The V gene's germline CDR1 is SGHTA and CDR2 FQGNSA. The CDR3 loop is CASSSSQSYEQYF. CDR3 DNA sequence: TGTGCCAGCAGCTCGTCTCAATCCTACGAGCAGTACTTC.